This T cell receptor beta chain was obtained from a study of blood T cell repertoires in COVID-19 (dated by TCRdb to the early 2020s). Background on the whole study: Samples covering the acute and convalescent phases of COVID-19 were provided by collaborators in the United States, Italy and Spain. The material from the prospective study consisted of cDNA or gDNA derived from T cells, B-cell-depleted T cells, or PBMCs. Deeply sampled blood TCRbeta repertoires from subjects exposed to, actively infected with, or recovered from COVID-19 were included in the dataset. The repertoires were released in a freely available public database meant as a resource for research on the immune response to SARS-CoV-2. The samples were drawn from the first 160 participants of the ongoing ImmuneRACE study and from 950 to 1,500 subjects provided by 6 global collaborators. The sample metadata nearly always contained a de-identified subject ID, COVID-19 status, age in years and sex. Where HLA class I and class II types were available, the types were taken from metadata supplied by the sample provider, not from assay-based typing. Summary of the overall study and its limitations: How much clinical and demographic metadata was included differed by source and by participant, and the metadata was provided uncurated.

Worth noting for this clone: This clone's antigen is unknown. It has no much larger one-base neighbor in the sample; base qualities were not kept.

TCRbeta CDR3 regions were amplified from genomic DNA using the immunoSEQ Assay, a bias-controlled multiplex PCR. As for the authors' bioinformatics: Nucleated cell counts per sample were estimated from amplification of reference gene primers within the assay. To quantify the absolute abundance of each unique TCRbeta CDR3 rearrangement, sequence reads were collapsed and filtered. For each sample, productive Simpson clonality was calculated as the square root of Simpson's diversity index across productive rearrangements. TCRdb re-hosts the immuneACCESS table, in-frame sequences only. Its copies lack some clones; in the studies checked, an unresolved V gene accounts for under half of them, and the cause for the rest is not known. Clone size and the V and J calls come from that table; the DNA yielded D and trimming. The sample table shows some 300,000 clones, and around 90% are seen once. The ten most abundant clones make up around 0.9% of the sample.

Spanning cysteine to phenylalanine, the CDR3 consists of 15 amino acids. Only the CDR3 DNA stays, 45 bases, in frame from base 1. The germline V gene supplies CDR1 SGHTA and CDR2 FQGNSA. Trimmed from V: 2 bases; trimmed from J: 10 bases; junction bases lacking a gene match: 8. Participants in the prospective study were enrolled through a virtual design, were aged roughly 18 to 100 years, and lived in fewer than 30 United States geographic areas. In the prospective study, participants were assigned to cohorts based on the clinical history participants reported in a screening survey and a study questionnaire. Recovered participants in ImmuneRACE Cohort 3 were defined by two consecutive negative NP/OP PCR tests, clearance by a healthcare professional, or resolution of symptoms. In the prospective study, whole blood, serum and a nasopharyngeal or oropharyngeal swab were collected from each participant by mobile phlebotomists. Participants in the prospective study had the option to provide additional blood draws and questionnaires over a roughly 2-month period. Before DNA extraction, prospective study blood samples were shipped either frozen or at room temperature.

The chain joins TRBV7-2 to TRBJ2-1; a stretch of 10 junction bases matches TRBD2. Source material: PBMCs or T cells enriched from blood (not recorded which). The receptor comes from a woman aged 30 to 39 who had recovered from COVID-19. This receptor carries the CDR3 CASSLLAGVTGEQFF. The DNA sequence is given as TGTGCCAGCAGCTTACTAGCGGGAGTAACAGGCGAGCAGTTCTTC.